This TCR beta chain was observed in a study of cytomegalovirus exposure and HLA in healthy donors. The study's findings and limits: A later analysis revealed that TCR association rates differed between HLA loci, peaking at DRB1 and bottoming out at HLA-C. Reportedly, HLA-A and HLA-B alleles of most subjects were accurately predicted from TCR beta. The authors later linked a missense DCLRE1C variant to TCR beta V- and J-gene trimming.

To note about this clone: The antigen is unknown.

PCR amplification relied on 60 Vbeta primers (plus 13 Jbeta primers). Produced via immunoSEQ multiplex PCR; TCRdb's table is partial and in-frame only. This table holds about 130,000 clones, roughly three quarters found once. Germline V CDR1 and CDR2: SGDLS, YYNGEE. The CDR3 is 16 residues long. V was clipped by 4 bases and J by 1 base, with 18 bases between them. Source material: PBMCs. The chain combines TRBV9 with TRBJ2-7; possible D gene TRBD2, 6 bases. The sequence was obtained from a man aged 25-40 years in good health and CMV-seronegative. CDR3 in amino acids: CASSPRRGTGSYEQYF. For the CDR3, the DNA is TGTGCCAGCAGCCCCAGACGCGGGACTGGATCCTACGAGCAGTACTTC.